One and the same sample provided the 9 T cell receptor beta chains below, sequenced in a study of blood T cells in healthy people across ages. The use of a sample-barcoded 5' primer and a J-beta primer mix characterized a second PCR of about 7 to 12 cycles. TCRdb reprocessed the 5' RACE reads with MiXCR, giving one entry per CDR3 protein. Of roughly 1.5 million distinct CDR3 sequences listed, 35% to 45% were seen once; the top ten hold approximately 4%. The sample was blood. The receptors here all came from a woman younger than 30 in good health.

The chain has TRBV20-1 and TRBJ2-1; 7 bases map to TRBD2. Germline V lookup: CDR1 DFQATT, CDR2 SNEGSKA (reference sequence). V shed 1 base, J shed 4 bases, and the junction held 13 bases outside the gene matches. CDR3 size: 17 residues. CDR3 DNA sequence: TGCAGTGCTAGAGCCCTTCGAGTCGCGGGAGCGTACAATGAGCAGTTCTTC. This codes for CSARALRVAGAYNEQFF.

J is TRBJ1-2 and V is TRBV6-2 or TRBV6-3; 8 bases are a match to TRBD1. The CDR3 extends over 17 amino acids. Germline CDR1 is MNHEY and CDR2 is SVGEGT. J lost 6 bases, V lost 5 bases, and 17 bases had no gene match. CDR3 sequence (DNA): TGTGCCAGCAGTCCCACCGGGCAGGGGGCGATCCGCGATGGCTACACCTTC. This translates into CASSPTGQGAIRDGYTF.

This clonotype was recorded a few times. The J gene is TRBJ1-2, the V gene TRBV27; tentative D call: TRBD1 (6 bases). Trimming shortened V by 3 bases and J by 4 bases, and 18 bases separated the two germline ends. Germline-derived CDR1 and CDR2 are MNHEY and SMNVEV (reference sequence). The CDR3 runs to 16 residues. The CDR3 nucleotides are TGTGCCAGCAGTTTTACTCCGGACAGATCCTTCTATGGCTACACCTTC. This gives the protein CASSFTPDRSFYGYTF.

This clonotype has just a few counts. The rearrangement links TRBV4-3 to TRBJ2-7; D is perhaps TRBD2 (6 bases). V lost 5 bases, J lost 3 bases, and 17 bases lay in between. CDR1 LGHNA and CDR2 YSLEER come from the germline V gene. CDR3 length: 15 residues. The CDR3 nucleotides are TGCGCCAGCAGCTTCCGACTAGGTGTGAACTACGAGCAGTACTTC. It specifies CASSFRLGVNYEQYF.

The chain combines TRBV20-1 with TRBJ2-1; TRBD2 aligns across 11 bases. CDR1 DFQATT and CDR2 SNEGSKA come from the germline V gene (reference sequence). This CDR3 region has 15 residues. V lost 5 bases to trimming and J lost 4 bases; unmatched junction nucleotides: 7. The CDR3 spells CSALLAGVMYNEQFF. DNA for the CDR3: TGCAGTGCTCTACTAGCGGGAGTTATGTACAATGAGCAGTTCTTC.

This clonotype was detected once. This rearrangement joins TRBV7-9 to TRBJ2-5; 7 nucleotides align to TRBD1. This CDR3 comprises 13 residues. The ends lost 6 bases at V and 4 bases at J; junction bases unmatched: 5. Germline V gene lookup returns CDR1 SEHNR and CDR2 FQNEAQ (reference sequence). The CDR3 is CASSYTGAETQYF. CDR3 DNA sequence: TGTGCCAGCAGTTACACAGGGGCAGAGACCCAGTACTTC.

The gene calls are TRBV18 and TRBJ2-7; D is possibly TRBD1 or TRBD2 (5 bases each). The DNA end lines up better with TRBJ2-4; the J call may be wrong. Per the germline V gene, CDR1 is KGHSH and CDR2 is LQKENI. CDR3 length: 15 amino acids. The CDR3 coding sequence is TGTGCCAGCTCACCCCAGGTTTTGGCAGGGAGCATTCAGTACTTC. Amino acid sequence: CASSPQVLAGSIQYF.

In this sample, this clonotype turned up a few times. The chain combines TRBV6-5 with TRBJ2-1, with 10 bases that match TRBD2. Germline V gene data show CDR1 as MNHEY and CDR2 as SVGAGI. The CDR3 extends over 19 amino acids. V lost 0 bases and J lost 2; bases outside the gene matches: 10. CDR3 nucleotide sequence: TGTGCCAGCAGTTACTCGGGAGTAGCGGGAGGCCGTACCTACAATGAGCAGTTCTTC. It translates to CASSYSGVAGGRTYNEQFF.

This clonotype was counted at least ten times. V and J are TRBV6-5 and TRBJ2-1, with D possibly being TRBD2 (5 bases). From germline, CDR1 is MNHEY and CDR2 SVGAGI. V was shortened by 5 bases and J by 6 bases, with 20 bases between the two germline ends. The CDR3 spans 16 residues. The CDR3 loop is CASSKWLASLGNEQFF. The CDR3 coding sequence is TGTGCCAGCAGTAAATGGCTGGCTAGCTTGGGCAATGAGCAGTTCTTC.